This record looks at one TCR beta chain sequence and its context. Authors' analysis steps: Amplification of reference gene primers provided the estimated nucleated cell counts. Repertoires were generated with immunoSEQ multiplex PCR, while TCRdb's copy carries only in-frame clones and drops some. The DNA was the basis for D and trimming; V, J and clone size are from that table. Of under 85,000 clones listed, around 77% are singletons. This record comes from a study of blood T cell repertoires in COVID-19. Study background: Researchers got acute and convalescent COVID-19 samples from the United States, Italy and Spain. The analysed material was cDNA or gDNA that came from T cells, B-cell-depleted T cells, or PBMCs.

V lost 9 bases and J 1 base, leaving 22 bases between the germline ends. The length of the CDR3 is 16 residues. Germline CDR1 and CDR2: MNHEY and SMNVEV (reference sequence). The sequence derives from a human donor in a cohort sampled during active COVID-19. Sequencing input: peripheral blood. The V gene is TRBV27, the J gene TRBJ2-7, with D possibly matching TRBD2 (6 bases). The CDR3 region is CASSTGLNQVSYEQYF. The DNA for the CDR3 is TGTGCCAGTTCAACGGGACTCAACCAGGTATCCTACGAGCAGTACTTC.